This T cell receptor beta chain was captured in a study of Tregs in tolerant kidney transplant recipients. Overall study findings and caveats: In tolerant patients, donor-specific Tregs outgrew total Tregs, suggesting antigen-driven expansion. Tregs expanded with activated donor B cells seemed most donor-specific. Biological reproducibility was not directly addressed, but technical replication error appeared minimal.

On this clone itself: Antigen: not known.

The data were produced by immunoSEQ multiplex PCR, yet TCRdb's version contains in-frame clones alone and is incomplete. Of 100,000 to 130,000 clones in the sample, roughly 89% were seen once. The ends lost 2 bases at V and 4 bases at J; junction bases unmatched: 11. Germline V gene data show CDR1 as SGHVS and CDR2 as FQNEAQ. The CDR3 consists of 18 residues. This TCR was sampled from a human donor who received a combined kidney and bone marrow transplant. V is TRBV7-8 and J is TRBJ2-3; 11 nucleotides line up with TRBD2. The source material was CD4+ T cells from blood, sampled before the transplant. Written as DNA, the CDR3 is TGTGCCAGCAGCTTATATCGGGTTAGCGGGGGGGCGGCAGATACGCAGTATTTT. Translated, it gives CASSLYRVSGGAADTQYF.